The next 2 T cell receptor beta chains were all read from a single sample in a study of PD-1 blockade in classical Hodgkin lymphoma. Generated by immunoSEQ multiplex PCR, the TCRdb table keeps only in-frame clones and is missing some. The sample lists over 15,000 clones, approximately 60% occurring once. There was relapse after autologous stem cell transplantation in every patient, and there was variation in brentuximab vedotin exposure. The sample in question was peripheral blood mononuclear cells (PBMCs), obtained before the second cycle of nivolumab. All receptors come from a human donor with classical Hodgkin lymphoma.

V gene TRBV5-1 combines with J gene TRBJ2-1; D gene uncertain. This CDR3 has 16 residues. With 4 bases removed from V and 4 bases from J, the gap between germline ends came to 18 bases. Germline V lookup: CDR1 SGHRS, CDR2 YFSETQ. This CDR3 reads CASSPEGPHFYNEQFF. CDR3 bases: TGCGCCAGCAGCCCAGAAGGGCCCCACTTTTACAATGAGCAGTTCTTC.

This clone was recorded a few times. The chain combines TRBV6-1 with TRBJ1-2; D remains ambiguous. V gave up 3 bases and J gave up 1 base, with 9 bases separating them. Per the germline V gene, CDR1 is MNHNS and CDR2 is SASEGT. The CDR3 runs 14 residues. CDR3 sequence reads: CASSETHLNYGYTF. The CDR3 nucleotides are TGTGCCAGCAGTGAGACGCACCTTAACTATGGCTACACCTTC.